A single sample gave rise to the 9 T cell receptor beta chains below, sequenced in a study of identifying expanded T cells in peripheral blood. Here immunoSEQ multiplex PCR was the method, and the copy in TCRdb shows in-frame clones only, minus some. Counted here are over 65,000 clones, approximately 90% occurring once; the ten biggest clones make up approximately 7%. Sequencing was carried out using blood. The source of these receptors is a person between 18 and 69 years old in good health.

J is TRBJ2-3 and V is TRBV5-1; 16 bases map to TRBD2. Germline V gives CDR1 SGHRS, CDR2 YFSETQ. The CDR3 consists of 16 residues. V gave up 4 bases and J gave up 5 bases; unmatched junction bases: 4. This chain's CDR3 is CASSTGTSGRVDTQYF. The CDR3 coding sequence is TGCGCCAGCAGCACCGGGACTAGCGGGAGGGTAGATACGCAGTATTTT.

The V gene is TRBV14, the J gene TRBJ2-1, with 13 positions matching TRBD2. The CDR3 totals 15 residues. The V gene end was trimmed by 4 bases and the J gene end by 7 bases; junction bases not matched to a gene: 4. CDR1 is SGHDN, CDR2 FVKESK, per germline. The CDR3 region has the DNA TGTGCCAGCAGCCTGACTAGCGGGGGGTTTAATGAGCAGTTCTTC. This codes for CASSLTSGGFNEQFF.

The chain joins TRBV6-5 to TRBJ2-7; TRBD1 might be the D (6 bases). V was cut by 0 bases and J by 1 base, with 10 bases left in between. Germline V lookup: CDR1 MNHEY, CDR2 SVGAGI. The CDR3 is 15 amino acids. CDR3 loop: CASSYSQGWSYEQYF. CDR3 sequence (DNA): TGTGCCAGCAGTTACTCACAGGGATGGTCCTACGAGCAGTACTTC.

The rearrangement uses TRBV30 and TRBJ1-3; a weak D match, TRBD1 (6 bases). The CDR3 spans 15 residues. The germline CDR1 and CDR2 sequences are GTSNPN and SVGIG (reference sequence). The ends were cut back, 3 bases at V and 2 bases at J, with 14 bases in the middle. CDR3 sequence reads: CAWRAQGRAGNTIYF. CDR3 DNA: TGTGCCTGGAGGGCGCAGGGGCGAGCTGGAAACACCATATATTTT.

This chain uses TRBV6-4 with TRBJ2-6; D is unresolved. There are 14 residues in the CDR3. V gave up 5 bases and J gave up 2 bases, with 7 bases separating them. Germline V gives CDR1 MRHNA, CDR2 SNTAGT. CDR3 amino acids: CASSRLPGANVLTF. In DNA, the CDR3 is TGTGCCAGCAGTAGGCTTCCTGGGGCCAACGTCCTGACTTTC.

V is TRBV6-5 and J is TRBJ1-1; D is perhaps TRBD1 (5 bases). Germline V gives CDR1 MNHEY, CDR2 SVGAGI. The CDR3 is made up of 15 amino acids. With 4 bases removed from V and 0 bases from J, the gap between germline ends came to 12 bases. DNA of the CDR3: TGTGCCAGCAGTTCCGCCAGGGAAGTGAACACTGAAGCTTTCTTT. It encodes CASSSAREVNTEAFF.

This clone was counted between two and nine times. The chain joins TRBV19 to TRBJ2-2; D unresolved. CDR3 length: 15 residues. The germline CDR1 and CDR2 sequences are LNHDA and SQIVND (reference sequence). The germline V and J ends were trimmed by 10 bases and 4 bases, with 19 bases remaining between them. The CDR3 nucleotides are TGTGCCACCATTGCCCAAGCGACCCGCACCGGGGAGCTGTTTTTT. Encoded protein: CATIAQATRTGELFF. The complete variable domain, with remaining parts taken from reference TRBV19 and TRBJ2-2, reads DGGITQSPKYLFRKEGQNVTLSCEQNLNHDAMYWYRQDPGQGLRLIYYSQIVNDFQKGDIAEGYSVSREKKESFPLTVTSAQKNPTAFYLCATIAQATRTGELFFGEGSRLTVL.

In this sample, this clone is medium-sized (0.01 to 0.1%). This chain joins TRBV4-1 and TRBJ1-1, with D tentatively TRBD1 (6 bases). Germline CDR1 is MGHRA and CDR2 is YSYEKL. V was pared by 1 base and J by 1 base, with 7 bases between. This CDR3 contains 14 residues. CDR3 nucleotide sequence: TGCGCCAGCAGCCAAGGAGGGGGGAACACTGAAGCTTTCTTT. Its translation is CASSQGGGNTEAFF.

This clone was detected only once. The genes are TRBV5-4 and TRBJ1-2; D gene ambiguous. Germline values: CDR1 SGHNT, CDR2 YYREEE (reference sequence). Trimming removed 5 bases at V and 2 bases at J, with 10 bases between. The CDR3 sequence is 13 residues long. The CDR3 loop reads CASSSPRNYGYTF. The CDR3 nucleotides are TGTGCCAGCAGTTCACCCAGAAACTATGGCTACACCTTC.